These T cell receptor beta chains were read from a single sample in a study of T cells in localized non-small cell lung cancer. Profiling relied on immunoSEQ multiplex PCR, and the TCRdb table lists in-frame clones only, not all of them. The data contain about 77,000 clones, 70% to 90% of them singletons. The sample was peripheral blood, taken before any cancer treatment. Receptors originate from a woman between 40 and 69 years old with stage I squamous cell lung carcinoma. Both conserved end residues are part of each CDR3. D genes are given only for firm matches. For some rows the clone size is stated as once, few or many, or as a class when expanded; others skip it.

.	TRBV27	.	TRBJ2-1	TGTGCCAGCAGTTTAGAGGGGGGGAGGACCTACAATGAGCAGTTCTTC	CASSLEGGRTYNEQFF
.	TRBV6-1	TRBD1	TRBJ2-7	TGTGCCAGCAGTGACTCTTACAGGGGGATCTACGAGCAGTACTTC	CASSDSYRGIYEQYF
.	TRBV6-6	.	TRBJ1-2	TGTGCCAGCAGAAACACCCGGGGGAACACCTTC	CASRNTRGNTF
.	TRBV12-1	.	TRBJ2-7	TGTGCCAGCAGCTTTGACAGGGGGCAAATCTACGAGCAGTACTTC	CASSFDRGQIYEQYF
.	TRBV30	.	TRBJ1-2	TGTGCCTGTTACGGGCCCCCGAGGTATGGCTACACCTTC	CACYGPPRYGYTF
.	TRBV5-6	TRBD1	TRBJ1-1	TGTGCCAGCAGCAGACCAGGGGGAACTGAAGCTTTCTTT	CASSRPGGTEAFF
.	TRBV5-1	TRBD1	TRBJ2-5	TGCGCCAGCAGCACACCCGGGACAGCACAAGAGACCCAGTACTTC	CASSTPGTAQETQYF
.	TRBV13	.	TRBJ1-2	TGTGCCAGCAGCTACACAGTCGATGGCTACACCTTC	CASSYTVDGYTF
few	TRBV5-1	.	TRBJ2-3	TGCGCCAGCAGCTTGGCCTTTAGGAGGGCTGAAGATACGCAGTATTTT	CASSLAFRRAEDTQYF
once	TRBV18	.	TRBJ2-7	TGTGCCAGCTCGAAGGGCAACTCCTACGAGCAGTACTTC	CASSKGNSYEQYF
.	TRBV2	TRBD2	TRBJ2-1	TGTGCCAGCAGTGCGCTAGCGGGGGGGTGGAATGAGCAGTTCTTC	CASSALAGGWNEQFF
.	TRBV4-2	.	TRBJ1-5	TGTGCCAGCAGCCAAGATCGGTCACACTCGGGGAATCAGCCCCAGCATTTT	CASSQDRSHSGNQPQHF
once	TRBV6-1	.	TRBJ2-1	TGTGCCAGCAGTACATCCGGGACATCCTACAATGAGCAGTTCTTC	CASSTSGTSYNEQFF
.	TRBV27	TRBD1	TRBJ1-5	TGTGCCAGCAGTTCGGGGACAGGGAGCAACAATCAGCCCCAGCATTTT	CASSSGTGSNNQPQHF
.	TRBV30	.	TRBJ1-1	TGTGCCACCTCGGGCCTTTTGGGCACTGAAGCTTTCTTT	CATSGLLGTEAFF
.	TRBV11-3	.	TRBJ2-1	TGTGCCAGCAGCTTAGGAGTTGGCAGGGGCTGGAGTGAGCAGTTCTTC	CASSLGVGRGWSEQFF
.	TRBV6-1	.	TRBJ1-5	TGTGCCAGCAGTGAAAAAGGATACAGCTTCATGGAGCCCCAGCATTTT	CASSEKGYSFMEPQHF
once	TRBV5-1	.	TRBJ1-3	TGCGCCAGCAGCTTGGATGGGAATGGAAACACCATATATTTT	CASSLDGNGNTIYF
once	TRBV14	.	TRBJ1-1	TGTGCCAGCAGCCTGGGGCGACTGGCTTTCTTT	CASSLGRLAFF
.	TRBV27	.	TRBJ2-3	TGTGCCAGCAGTCCCCTTGGCGATACGCAGTATTTT	CASSPLGDTQYF
.	TRBV19	.	TRBJ1-2	TGTGCCAGTAGTCCCAACCCACAGGGTCCCTATGGCTACACCTTC	CASSPNPQGPYGYTF
.	TRBV5-8	.	TRBJ1-5	TGTGCCAGCAGCTTAGGAAGAACGGCACAGGGAGGCGGTCAGCCCCAGCATTTT	CASSLGRTAQGGGQPQHF